There are a few counts of the clone carrying this TCR beta chain. The data were obtained in a study of blood T cell repertoires in COVID-19. Overall study context: Collection of acute and convalescent COVID-19 samples took place in the United States, Italy and Spain. T cells, B-cell-depleted T cells, or PBMCs provided the cDNA or gDNA that served as material.

V shed 3 bases and J shed 7 bases, with 16 bases lying between them. CDR1 LNHDA and CDR2 SQIVND come from the germline V gene (reference sequence). The CDR3 loop spans 15 amino acids. In the original analysis: Counts of nucleated cells, estimated from reference gene primer amplification, were obtained. Repertoires were generated with immunoSEQ multiplex PCR, while TCRdb's copy carries only in-frame clones and drops some. The DNA gave D and trimming, while V, J and clone size come from that table. The repertoire holds about 83,000 clones, with more than 85% as singletons. The V and J genes are TRBV19 and TRBJ1-5; D is unclear. The sequence derives from a man older than 75 with active or convalescent COVID-19. The specimen sequenced was peripheral blood. The chain's CDR3 is CASSILGGGRQPQHF. The CDR3 DNA follows: TGTGCCAGTAGTATTTTGGGAGGTGGACGACAGCCCCAGCATTTT. The whole variable domain, remainder taken from reference TRBV19 and TRBJ1-5, is DGGITQSPKYLFRKEGQNVTLSCEQNLNHDAMYWYRQDPGQGLRLIYYSQIVNDFQKGDIAEGYSVSREKKESFPLTVTSAQKNPTAFYLCASSILGGGRQPQHFGDGTRLSIL.